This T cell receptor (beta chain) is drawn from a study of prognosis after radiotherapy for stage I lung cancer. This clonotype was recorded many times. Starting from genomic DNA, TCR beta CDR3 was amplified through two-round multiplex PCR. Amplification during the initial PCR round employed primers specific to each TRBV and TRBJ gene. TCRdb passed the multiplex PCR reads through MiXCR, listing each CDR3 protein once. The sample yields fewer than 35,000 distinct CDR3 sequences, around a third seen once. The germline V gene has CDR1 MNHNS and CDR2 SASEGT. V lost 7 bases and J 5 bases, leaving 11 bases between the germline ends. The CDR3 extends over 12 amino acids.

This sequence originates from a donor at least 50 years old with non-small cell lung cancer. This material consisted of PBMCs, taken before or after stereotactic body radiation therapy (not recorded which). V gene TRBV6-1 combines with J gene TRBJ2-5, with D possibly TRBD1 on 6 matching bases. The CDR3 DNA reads TGTGCCAGCAACACAGGGCGGGAGACCCAGTACTTC. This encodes CASNTGRETQYF.